This is a list of T cell receptor beta chains from one sample in a study of shared clonotypes between healthy human individuals. Generated by immunoSEQ multiplex PCR, the TCRdb table keeps only in-frame clones and is missing some. The sample has roughly 2,000,000 clones, approximately 94% seen once. The sample comprised naive CD8+ T cells sorted from blood. These TCRs come from a man aged 18 to 29 in good health. Each CDR3 is given with its conserved first and last residue. A D gene is named only where the DNA matches it firmly. Not every row has a clone size; where given, it reads once, few, many or a size class.

clone size	V gene	D gene	J gene	CDR3 protein	CDR3 DNA
-	TRBV28	-	TRBJ1-1	CASRPVGTEAFF	TGTGCCAGCAGGCCTGTCGGCACTGAAGCTTTCTTT
-	TRBV5-4	TRBD2	TRBJ2-7	CASSLRTSGSLDEQYF	TGTGCCAGCAGCCTACGGACTAGCGGGAGTCTGGACGAGCAGTACTTC
-	TRBV29-1	TRBD1	TRBJ2-7	CSAVTGGSGYEQYF	TGCAGCGCTGTGACAGGGGGAAGTGGCTACGAGCAGTACTTC
-	TRBV6-1	-	TRBJ1-6	CASSETRHHNSPLHF	TGTGCCAGCAGTGAAACGAGACATCATAATTCACCCCTCCACTTT
-	TRBV9	-	TRBJ2-2	CASSELREYDTGELFF	TGTGCCAGCAGCGAGTTGAGGGAGTACGACACCGGGGAGCTGTTTTTT
-	TRBV5-4	-	TRBJ2-1	CASSLANGGPSYNEQFF	TGTGCCAGCAGCTTGGCTAATGGCGGACCTTCCTACAATGAGCAGTTCTTC
-	TRBV27	-	TRBJ2-7	CASSVNGHGVHEQYF	TGTGCCAGCAGTGTAAACGGACACGGAGTCCACGAGCAGTACTTC
-	TRBV27	-	TRBJ2-7	CASSPAGLRYYEQYF	TGTGCCAGCTCCCCCGCCGGACTCCGATACTACGAGCAGTACTTC
-	TRBV7-6	-	TRBJ2-7	CASSLEGGDEQYF	TGTGCCAGCAGCTTAGAGGGGGGGGACGAGCAGTACTTC
-	TRBV9	TRBD1	TRBJ2-2	CASSAPGTGGNTGELFF	TGTGCCAGCAGCGCACCCGGGACAGGGGGTAACACCGGGGAGCTGTTTTTT
-	TRBV27	-	TRBJ2-7	CASRRLSIDEQYF	TGTGCCAGCAGGAGGTTGTCAATCGACGAGCAGTACTTC
-	TRBV6-1	-	TRBJ2-3	CASSDGAGSTDTQYF	TGTGCCAGCAGTGATGGGGCGGGAAGCACAGATACGCAGTATTTT
-	TRBV27	-	TRBJ2-1	CASSLSLEQFF	TGTGCCAGCAGTTTATCTCTCGAGCAGTTCTTC
once	TRBV5-1	-	TRBJ2-7	CASGLRDFGYEQYF	TGCGCCAGCGGACTTCGGGACTTCGGATACGAGCAGTACTTC
-	TRBV5-1	TRBD2	TRBJ2-7	CASSLVIAGEDEQYF	TGCGCCAGCAGCTTGGTCATCGCGGGAGAGGACGAGCAGTACTTC
-	TRBV6-1	-	TRBJ2-3	CASSEVGTHHTDTQYF	TGTGCCAGCAGTGAAGTTGGGACACACCACACAGATACGCAGTATTTT
once	TRBV5-1	-	TRBJ1-1	CASSQHGFYKEMNTEAFF	TGCGCCAGCAGTCAACACGGGTTTTACAAAGAGATGAACACTGAAGCTTTCTTT
-	TRBV27	-	TRBJ2-5	CASSLLASDMQETQYF	TGTGCCAGCAGTTTACTTGCCTCGGACATGCAGGAGACCCAGTACTTC
-	TRBV30	-	TRBJ1-6	CAWSVGDGSPLHF	TGTGCCTGGAGTGTAGGGGATGGATCACCCCTCCACTTT
-	TRBV11-2	TRBD2	TRBJ2-3	CASSHGTSSTDTQYF	TGTGCCAGCAGCCACGGGACTAGCAGCACAGATACGCAGTATTTT
-	TRBV6-5	-	TRBJ2-2	CASSTALVLTGELFF	TGTGCCAGCTCCACCGCGCTAGTCCTTACCGGGGAGCTGTTTTTT
-	TRBV7-3	-	TRBJ2-7	CASSATRLGRLVRREQYF	TGTGCCAGCAGCGCAACACGCCTAGGAAGACTAGTTCGGCGCGAGCAGTACTTC
-	TRBV27	-	TRBJ1-4	CASSFRLTPEKLFF	TGTGCCAGCAGTTTCCGGTTAACGCCTGAAAAACTGTTTTTT
-	TRBV18	-	TRBJ2-1	CASSPQASMDEQFF	TGTGCCAGCTCACCACAGGCATCGATGGATGAGCAGTTCTTC
-	TRBV7-9	-	TRBJ2-4	CASSLTLGSSNIQYF	TGTGCCAGCAGCTTAACCCTAGGGAGTTCCAACATTCAGTACTTC
-	TRBV5-1	-	TRBJ1-2	CASSLGPLVTEYGYTF	TGCGCCAGCAGCTTGGGCCCCCTCGTGACAGAGTATGGCTACACCTTC
-	TRBV6-5	-	TRBJ2-5	CASSFLTGVRETQYF	TGTGCCAGCAGTTTCTTAACAGGAGTCCGAGAGACCCAGTACTTC
-	TRBV7-9	-	TRBJ1-4	CASSITSRGVGNEKLFF	TGTGCCAGCAGCATCACCTCTCGGGGGGTCGGTAATGAAAAACTGTTTTTT
-	TRBV27	-	TRBJ2-7	CASSDWVEQYF	TGTGCCAGCAGTGACTGGGTCGAGCAGTACTTC
-	TRBV10-3	-	TRBJ2-3	CAISESGSTDTQYF	TGTGCCATCAGTGAGTCGGGCAGCACAGATACGCAGTATTTT
-	TRBV28	-	TRBJ2-7	CASRSSVSYEQYF	TGTGCCAGCAGGAGTAGCGTGTCCTACGAGCAGTACTTC
-	TRBV27	TRBD2	TRBJ2-5	CASYPGGAIETQYF	TGTGCCAGCTATCCGGGGGGGGCTATCGAGACCCAGTACTTC
-	TRBV10-3	-	TRBJ2-2	CATEYAGELFF	TGTGCCACCGAATATGCCGGGGAGCTGTTTTTT
-	TRBV15	-	TRBJ2-3	CATEETPDTQYF	TGTGCCACCGAGGAGACTCCAGATACGCAGTATTTT
-	TRBV7-2	-	TRBJ1-5	CASSLAYSNNQPQHF	TGTGCCAGCAGCTTAGCTTACAGTAACAATCAGCCCCAGCATTTT
-	TRBV4-1	-	TRBJ1-1	CASSQVGAAEAFF	TGCGCCAGCAGCCAAGTGGGGGCGGCTGAAGCTTTCTTT
-	TRBV7-9	TRBD2	TRBJ2-1	CASDRLAYSYNEQFF	TGTGCCAGCGACCGACTAGCGTACTCCTACAATGAGCAGTTCTTC
-	TRBV25-1	-	TRBJ1-6	CASSGVNSPLHF	TGTGCCAGCAGTGGGGTGAATTCACCCCTCCACTTT
-	TRBV27	-	TRBJ2-7	CASSPEGYEQYF	TGTGCCAGCAGTCCAGAGGGCTACGAGCAGTACTTC
-	TRBV11-2	-	TRBJ2-5	CASSLFRYGSQETQYF	TGTGCCAGCAGCTTATTCAGATACGGCTCCCAAGAGACCCAGTACTTC
-	TRBV6-1	-	TRBJ1-1	CASSEGGRLSTEAFF	TGTGCCAGCAGTGAGGGAGGACGGCTCAGCACTGAAGCTTTCTTT
-	TRBV14	TRBD2	TRBJ2-5	CASSHRGEETQYF	TGTGCCAGCAGCCATCGGGGGGAAGAGACCCAGTACTTC
-	TRBV27	-	TRBJ1-4	CASSSAGSPWEKLFF	TGTGCCAGCAGTTCCGCAGGGTCCCCGTGGGAAAAACTGTTTTTT
-	TRBV10-3	-	TRBJ2-7	CAISESDGYEQYF	TGTGCCATCAGTGAGTCGGACGGATACGAGCAGTACTTC
-	TRBV19	-	TRBJ2-7	CASRGLDTYEQYF	TGTGCCAGTCGGGGTCTTGATACCTACGAGCAGTACTTC
few	TRBV13	-	TRBJ2-1	CASSLAANEQFF	TGTGCCAGCAGCTTAGCAGCGAATGAGCAGTTCTTC
-	TRBV30	TRBD1	TRBJ2-7	CAWSQGQGRTNYEQYF	TGTGCCTGGAGTCAAGGACAGGGGAGAACAAACTACGAGCAGTACTTC
few	TRBV7-9	TRBD1	TRBJ1-5	CASSAGTGPDQPQHF	TGTGCCAGCAGCGCGGGGACAGGGCCGGATCAGCCCCAGCATTTT
-	TRBV21-1	-	TRBJ2-7	CASSGRGRSSYEQYF	TGTGCCAGCAGCGGCCGGGGAAGGAGCTCCTACGAGCAGTACTTC
-	TRBV7-9	TRBD1	TRBJ2-2	CASSIPGTVNTGELFF	TGTGCCAGCAGCATTCCCGGGACAGTGAACACCGGGGAGCTGTTTTTT
-	TRBV7-8	TRBD2	TRBJ2-5	CASSFWLAGVQETQYF	TGTGCCAGCAGCTTTTGGCTAGCGGGGGTCCAAGAGACCCAGTACTTC
-	TRBV19	-	TRBJ2-7	CASSMFGEVPYEQYF	TGTGCCAGTAGTATGTTCGGAGAGGTCCCCTACGAGCAGTACTTC
once	TRBV6-5	-	TRBJ2-1	CASSYSSGAYNEQFF	TGTGCCAGCAGTTACTCCAGCGGAGCCTACAATGAGCAGTTCTTC
-	TRBV6-5	-	TRBJ1-1	CASSYLIGVGPEAFF	TGTGCCAGCAGTTACTTGATTGGGGTAGGGCCTGAAGCTTTCTTT
-	TRBV4-1	-	TRBJ1-1	CASSPKQGSKTEAFF	TGCGCCAGCAGCCCTAAACAGGGATCTAAGACTGAAGCTTTCTTT